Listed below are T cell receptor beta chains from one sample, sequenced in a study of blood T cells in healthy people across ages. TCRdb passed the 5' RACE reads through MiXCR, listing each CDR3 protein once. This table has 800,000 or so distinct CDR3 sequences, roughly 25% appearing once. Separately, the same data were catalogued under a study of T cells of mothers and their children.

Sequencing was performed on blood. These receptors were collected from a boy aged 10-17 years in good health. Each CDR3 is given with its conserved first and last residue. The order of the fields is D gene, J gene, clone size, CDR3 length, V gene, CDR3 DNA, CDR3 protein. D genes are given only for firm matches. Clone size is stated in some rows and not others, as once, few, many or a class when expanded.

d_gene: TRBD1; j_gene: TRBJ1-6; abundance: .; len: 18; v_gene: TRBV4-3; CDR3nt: TGCGCCAGCAGCCAAGACGGGACAGCCAGCTCCTATAATTCACCCCTCCACTTT; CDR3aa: CASSQDGTASSYNSPLHF
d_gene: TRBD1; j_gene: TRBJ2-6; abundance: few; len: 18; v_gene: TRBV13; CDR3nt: TGTGCCAGCAGCGCCTCAAGGACAGGGGGCTCGATGGGCAACGTCCTGACTTTC; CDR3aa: CASSASRTGGSMGNVLTF
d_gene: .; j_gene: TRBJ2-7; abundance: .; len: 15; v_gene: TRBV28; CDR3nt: TGTGCCAGCAGCTTTACTAGCAACTCTTCCTACGAGCAGTACTTC; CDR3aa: CASSFTSNSSYEQYF
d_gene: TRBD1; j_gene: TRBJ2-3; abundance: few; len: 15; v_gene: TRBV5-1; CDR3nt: TGCGCCAGCAGCTTCGGACAGGGGAGGACAGATACGCAGTATTTT; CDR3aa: CASSFGQGRTDTQYF
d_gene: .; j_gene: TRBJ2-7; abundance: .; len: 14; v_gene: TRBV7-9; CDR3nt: TGTGCCAGCAGCGCCCTGGGGTCTAGTGACGAGCAGTACTTC; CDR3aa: CASSALGSSDEQYF
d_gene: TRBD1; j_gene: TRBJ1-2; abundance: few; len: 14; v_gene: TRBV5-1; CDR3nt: TGCGCCAGCAGTGAAGGGGGCTCTAACTATGGCCACACCTTC; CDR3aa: CASSEGGSNYGHTF
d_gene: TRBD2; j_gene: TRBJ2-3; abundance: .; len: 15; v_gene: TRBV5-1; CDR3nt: TGCGCCAGCAGCTTGGTGACTAGCGAAGCAGATACGCAGTATTTT; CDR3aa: CASSLVTSEADTQYF
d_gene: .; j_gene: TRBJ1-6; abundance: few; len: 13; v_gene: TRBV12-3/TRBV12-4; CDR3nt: TGTGCCAGCAGTTTTGGGGAAAATTCACCCCTCCACTTT; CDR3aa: CASSFGENSPLHF
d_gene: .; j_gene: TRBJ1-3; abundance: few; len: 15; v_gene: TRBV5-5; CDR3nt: TGTGCCAGCAGCTTGTTCGGGACATATGGAAACACCATATATTTT; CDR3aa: CASSLFGTYGNTIYF
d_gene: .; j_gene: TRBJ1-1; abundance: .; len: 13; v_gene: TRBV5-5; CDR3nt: TGTGCCAGCAGCTTGGGGGCATGGACTGAAGCTTTCTTT; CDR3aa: CASSLGAWTEAFF
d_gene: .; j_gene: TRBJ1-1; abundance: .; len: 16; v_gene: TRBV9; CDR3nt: TGTGCCAGCAGCTCAACCCCGAACGACAGCCCCACTGAAGCTTTCTTT; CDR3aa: CASSSTPNDSPTEAFF
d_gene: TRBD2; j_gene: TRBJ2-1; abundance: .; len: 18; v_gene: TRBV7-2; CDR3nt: TGTGCCGGCAGCTTAGACGTGATCTGGCGGGGGGGAAACAATGAGCAGTTCTTC; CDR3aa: CAGSLDVIWRGGNNEQFF
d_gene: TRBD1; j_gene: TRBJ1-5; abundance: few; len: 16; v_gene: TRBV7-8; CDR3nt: TGTGCCAGCAGCCATGGGGGACAGGGGGCTAATCAGCCCCAGCATTTT; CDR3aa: CASSHGGQGANQPQHF
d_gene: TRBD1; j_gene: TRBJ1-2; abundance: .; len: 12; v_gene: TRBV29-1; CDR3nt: TGCAGCGCTTCTGACAGGGCCGCTGGCTACACCTTC; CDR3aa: CSASDRAAGYTF
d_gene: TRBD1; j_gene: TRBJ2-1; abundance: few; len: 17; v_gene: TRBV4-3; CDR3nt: TGCGCCAGCAGCCAGGTTCGAGGGACAGGGGTGGAGAATGAGCAGTTCTTC; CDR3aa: CASSQVRGTGVENEQFF
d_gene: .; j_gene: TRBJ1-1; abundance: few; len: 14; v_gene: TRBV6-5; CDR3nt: TGTGCCAGCAGTGACTTTGGACAGAACACTGAAGCTTTCTTT; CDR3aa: CASSDFGQNTEAFF
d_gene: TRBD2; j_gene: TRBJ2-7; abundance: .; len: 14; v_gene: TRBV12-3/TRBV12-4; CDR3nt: TGTGCCAGTCAGAGCGGGGGTGGCCGCTACGAGCAGTACTTC; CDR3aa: CASQSGGGRYEQYF
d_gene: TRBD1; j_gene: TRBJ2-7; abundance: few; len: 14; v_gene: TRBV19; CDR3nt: TGTGCCAGTAGTATGACAGGGAACTCCTACGAGCAGTACTTC; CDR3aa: CASSMTGNSYEQYF
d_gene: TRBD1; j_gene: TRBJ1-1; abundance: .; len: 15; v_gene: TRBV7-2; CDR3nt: TGTGCCAGCAGCTTAGCGACAGGGTTGGACACTGAAGCTTTCTTT; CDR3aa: CASSLATGLDTEAFF
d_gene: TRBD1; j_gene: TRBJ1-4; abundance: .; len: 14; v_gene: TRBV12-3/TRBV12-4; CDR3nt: TGTGCCAGCAGTCGGGGACAGGGGGCGTTTAAACTGTTTTTT; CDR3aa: CASSRGQGAFKLFF
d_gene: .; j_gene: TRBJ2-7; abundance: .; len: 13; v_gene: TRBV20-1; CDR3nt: TGCAGTGCTAGAGTGGAGGGCTTCTACGAGCAGTACTTC; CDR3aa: CSARVEGFYEQYF
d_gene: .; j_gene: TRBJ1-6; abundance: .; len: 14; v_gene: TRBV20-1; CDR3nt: TGCAGTGCTAAACTACTCGAGGGAAATTCACCCCTCCACTTT; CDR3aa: CSAKLLEGNSPLHF
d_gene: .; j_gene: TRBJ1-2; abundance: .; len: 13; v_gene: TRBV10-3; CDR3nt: TGTGCCATCAGTGACAGCGTCCTTTATGGCTACACCTTC; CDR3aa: CAISDSVLYGYTF
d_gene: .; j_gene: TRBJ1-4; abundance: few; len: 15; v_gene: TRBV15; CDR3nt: TGTGCCACCAGCAGAGCCCCCACGACGAATGAAAAACTGTTTTTT; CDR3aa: CATSRAPTTNEKLFF
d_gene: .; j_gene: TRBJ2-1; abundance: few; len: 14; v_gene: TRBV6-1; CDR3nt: TGTGCCAGCAGAGCCCTCACCCTGGAGAATGAGCAGTTCTTC; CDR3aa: CASRALTLENEQFF
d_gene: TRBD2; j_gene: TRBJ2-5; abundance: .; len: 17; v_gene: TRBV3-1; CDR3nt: TGTGCCAGCAGCCAAGGAAAACGGGGGGGCCTGCAAGAGACCCAGTACTTC; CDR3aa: CASSQGKRGGLQETQYF
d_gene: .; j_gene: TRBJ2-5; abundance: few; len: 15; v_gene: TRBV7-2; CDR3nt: TGTGCCAGCAGCTATTGGCCGGACTACCAAGAGACCCAGTACTTC; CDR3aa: CASSYWPDYQETQYF
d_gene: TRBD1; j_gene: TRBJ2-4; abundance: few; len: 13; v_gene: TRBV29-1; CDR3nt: TGCAGCGTTGACCGTGACAGGGAAAACATTCAGTACTTC; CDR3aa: CSVDRDRENIQYF
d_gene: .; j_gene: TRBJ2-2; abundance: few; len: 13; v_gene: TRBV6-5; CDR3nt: TGTGCCAGCAGTTACTTCGTACAGGGGGAGCTGTTTTTT; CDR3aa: CASSYFVQGELFF
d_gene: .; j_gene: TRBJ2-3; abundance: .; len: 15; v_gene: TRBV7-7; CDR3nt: TGTGCTAGCAGCTTGGATATTATAATCACAGATACGCAGTATTTT; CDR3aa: CASSLDIIITDTQYF
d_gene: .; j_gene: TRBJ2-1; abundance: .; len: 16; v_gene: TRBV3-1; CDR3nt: TGTGCCAGCAGCCTAGGGCCCAGTGGGATATACAATGAGCAGTTCTTC; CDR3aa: CASSLGPSGIYNEQFF
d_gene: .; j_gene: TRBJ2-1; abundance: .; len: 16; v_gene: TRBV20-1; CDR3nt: TGCAGTGCGCCTATTCTAGCACACCCCCTCTACAATGAGCAGTTCTTC; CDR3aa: CSAPILAHPLYNEQFF
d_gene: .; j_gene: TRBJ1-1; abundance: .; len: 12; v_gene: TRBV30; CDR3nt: TGTGCCTGGAGTGTCATGGGCACTGAAGCTTTCTTT; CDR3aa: CAWSVMGTEAFF
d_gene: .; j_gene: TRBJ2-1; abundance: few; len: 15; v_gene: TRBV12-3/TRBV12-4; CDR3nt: TGTGCCAGCAGTTTAGGCAGGGAGAGCTACAATGAGCAGTTCTTC; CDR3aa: CASSLGRESYNEQFF